The 18 T cell receptor beta chains below all came from one sample that was sequenced in a study of T cells in Graves' hyperthyroidism and ophthalmopathy. There were TCR beta CDR3 regions amplified from RNA transcripts. During a first-round RT-PCR of the TCR CDR3, the HTBI primer set was used. A single record per CDR3 protein comes from TCRdb applying MiXCR to the multiplex PCR reads. Among hundreds of thousands of distinct CDR3 sequences listed, 14% to 15% were seen once. Input material: blood. These receptors were obtained from a woman aged 25 to 39 with Graves' hyperthyroidism.

The rearrangement joins TRBV20-1 to TRBJ2-5, with D hard to call. Trimming shortened V by 6 bases and J by 1 base, and 27 bases separated the two germline ends. This CDR3 contains 18 residues. Germline-derived CDR1 and CDR2 are DFQATT and SNEGSKA (reference sequence). The CDR3 DNA is TGCAGTGCCAAACAACGCCCCGTCCTAAAAATGTTCCAAGAGACCCAGTACTTC. Its protein is CSAKQRPVLKMFQETQYF.

Ten or more counts support this clonotype. This chain uses TRBV11-2 with TRBJ1-5; a possible D gene is TRBD1 (6 bases). The CDR3 is 13 amino acids. Trimming shortened V by 4 bases and J by 4 bases, and 8 bases separated the two germline ends. Germline loops: CDR1 SGHAT, CDR2 FQNNGV. The CDR3 reads CASSSQGNQPQHF. The CDR3 nucleotides are TGTGCCAGCAGCTCGCAGGGGAATCAGCCCCAGCATTTT.

The rearrangement links TRBV10-1 to TRBJ2-1, with 8 bases aligning to TRBD1. The V gene end was trimmed by 4 bases and the J gene end by 4 bases; junction bases not matched to a gene: 9. This CDR3 has 16 residues. The germline gives CDR1 WNHNN, CDR2 SYGVQD (reference sequence). The CDR3 DNA sequence: TGCGCCAGCAGTGGGGGTCCAGGACAGGGATACAATGAGCAGTTCTTC. It codes for CASSGGPGQGYNEQFF.

This clonotype was observed a few times. V gene TRBV2 combines with J gene TRBJ2-7; 9 bases match TRBD1. Germline V gene lookup returns CDR1 SNHLY and CDR2 FYNNEI. The CDR3 is 14 amino acids. The J segment lost 2 bases and the V segment lost 6 bases, leaving 5 bases of the junction unmatched. CDR3 DNA sequence: TGTGCCAGCAGACAGACAGGGGGGCCCTACGAGCAGTACTTC. The encoded protein is CASRQTGGPYEQYF.

Note on this clonotype: A much larger clone differs from this one at a single base, so this may be a read error. V is TRBV3-1 and J is TRBJ2-5; D is unresolved. The V gene lost 6 bases and the J gene lost 4 bases, with 24 bases spanning the gap. CDR1 is LGHDT and CDR2 is YNNKEL in the germline V gene (reference sequence). The length of the CDR3 is 17 residues. Here the CDR3 reads CASSFRTLHQDVETQYF. The CDR3 DNA sequence: TGTGCCAGCAGTTTTCGAACGCTTCATCAGGATGTAGAGACCCAGTACTTC.

This sequence joins TRBV5-4 and TRBJ2-7; 13 nucleotides line up with TRBD2. Trimming removed 2 bases from V and 5 bases from J; junction bases left unmatched: 4. This CDR3 is built from 15 residues. From germline, CDR1 is SGHNT and CDR2 YYREEE (reference sequence). The CDR3, as DNA: TGTGCCAGCAGCTTCGGACTAGCGGGAGAGAACGAGCAGTACTTC. It yields the protein CASSFGLAGENEQYF.

This clonotype was observed many times. The junction shows a germline mismatch at one end, possibly a read error. The rearrangement links TRBV12-3 or TRBV12-4 to TRBJ1-2, with D possibly TRBD1 on 5 matching bases. CDR3 length: 13 amino acids. The CDR3 DNA is TGTGCCAGCACGCCAATGGGGGGTTCCGGTCCCTCCTTC. Its protein is CASTPMGGSGPSF.

The rearrangement links TRBV30 to TRBJ1-5; 8 nucleotides align to TRBD1. V trimming: 0 bases; J trimming: 0 bases; junction bases outside the gene matches: 10. Germline V gives CDR1 GTSNPN, CDR2 SVGIG (reference sequence). The CDR3 loop spans 18 amino acids. CDR3 in amino acids: CAWSVRDRNNYSNQPQHF. The CDR3 DNA reads as TGTGCCTGGAGTGTAAGGGACAGGAACAACTATAGCAATCAGCCCCAGCATTTT.

This clonotype was seen a few times. This chain links TRBV19 with TRBJ2-2; D may be TRBD2 (6 bases). Trimming pared 9 bases from V and 4 bases from J, leaving 15 bases between. This CDR3 has 14 residues. Germline CDR1 is LNHDA and CDR2 is SQIVND (reference sequence). The CDR3 DNA sequence: TGTGCCAGGGAGGAGGGCCGCGGCACCGGGGAGCTGTTTTTT. Translation: CAREEGRGTGELFF.

The sample holds many counts of this clonotype. The chain couples TRBV3-1 to TRBJ2-2; D ambiguous. CDR1 is LGHDT, CDR2 YNNKEL, per germline (reference sequence). This CDR3 spans 11 amino acids. Between the trimmed V and J ends, which lost 4 bases and 5 bases, there was a span of 2 bases. CDR3 in DNA: TGTGCCAGCAGCCGTACCGGGGAGCTGTTTTTT. Amino acids: CASSRTGELFF.

This clonotype appeared many times. This chain links TRBV6-1 with TRBJ2-7, with TRBD1 matching over 7 bases. There are 14 residues in the CDR3. The V gene's germline CDR1 is MNHNS and CDR2 SASEGT. The ends lost 6 bases at V and 4 bases at J; junction bases unmatched: 9. The CDR3 reads CASRPGQNQYEQYF. CDR3 nucleotides: TGTGCCAGCAGACCGGGACAGAATCAATACGAGCAGTACTTC.

This chain connects TRBV6-1 to TRBJ2-3; TRBD2 matches 12 bases. After removal of 7 bases from V and 6 bases from J, the junction contained 8 bases not matched to a gene. The CDR3 length is 15 residues. CDR1 is MNHNS and CDR2 is SASEGT in the germline V gene. CDR3 residues: CASTWTSGIGDTQYF. CDR3 nucleotides: TGTGCCAGCACCTGGACTAGCGGGATCGGTGATACGCAGTATTTT.

This clonotype was counted many times. This chain links TRBV20-1 with TRBJ2-5; TRBD1 might be the D (6 bases). Germline values: CDR1 DFQATT, CDR2 SNEGSKA (reference sequence). The CDR3 runs to 14 residues. V lost 1 base and J lost 5, with 14 bases in between. The CDR3, as DNA: TGCAGTGCTAGAGCTTGGGTGGGGGCGGAGACCCAGTACTTC. As protein: CSARAWVGAETQYF.

This clonotype was counted many times. The chain employs TRBV20-1 and TRBJ2-7; 9 bases align to TRBD1. The CDR3 spans 14 residues. Trimming removed 5 bases from V and 5 bases from J; junction bases left unmatched: 10. From germline, CDR1 is DFQATT and CDR2 SNEGSKA (reference sequence). The CDR3 DNA reads as TGCAGTGCTTTAAGACAGGGGGGACGCAACGAGCAGTACTTC. It is translated as CSALRQGGRNEQYF.

This clonotype has ten or more counts. The chain uses TRBV9 and TRBJ1-1; D possibly corresponds to TRBD1 (6 bases). Germline CDR1 and CDR2: SGDLS and YYNGEE. Trimming took 4 bases from V and 0 from J, leaving 16 bases between them. The CDR3 length is 16 residues. In DNA form, the CDR3 reads TGTGCCAGCAGCCTAACAACCCAGGGGATGAACACTGAAGCTTTCTTT. Protein sequence: CASSLTTQGMNTEAFF.

This clonotype was counted many times. CDR3 sequence reads: CASSRGQDNEKLFF. For the CDR3, the DNA is TGCGCCAGCAGCAGGGGACAGGATAATGAAAAACTGTTTTTT. The chain has TRBV5-1 and TRBJ1-4; 8 bases are a match to TRBD1. The CDR3 consists of 14 residues. Losses at the gene ends were 4 bases for V and 4 bases for J; bases not matched to a gene: 3. Per the germline V gene, CDR1 is SGHRS and CDR2 is YFSETQ.

For this clonotype: It may be a read error: a sequence one base away is much more abundant. The rearrangement uses TRBV5-1 and TRBJ1-1, with D unclear. The V gene lost 0 bases and the J gene lost 4 bases, with 13 bases spanning the gap. The germline CDR1 and CDR2 sequences are SGHRS and YFSETQ. The CDR3 has 15 residues. CDR3 bases: TGCGCCAGCAGCTTGGGGGCTGAGTTGAGCACTGAAGCTTTCTTT. It translates to CASSLGAELSTEAFF.

The chain couples TRBV28 to TRBJ2-7, with TRBD2 identical over 15 bases. Losses at the gene ends were 6 bases for V and 3 bases for J; bases not matched to a gene: 6. Looked up from germline, CDR1 is MDHEN and CDR2 is SYDVKM. The CDR3 contains 16 residues. DNA for the CDR3: TGTGCCAGCAGGCCGCCGGGACTAGCGGGAGGCTACGAGCAGTACTTC. As protein: CASRPPGLAGGYEQYF.